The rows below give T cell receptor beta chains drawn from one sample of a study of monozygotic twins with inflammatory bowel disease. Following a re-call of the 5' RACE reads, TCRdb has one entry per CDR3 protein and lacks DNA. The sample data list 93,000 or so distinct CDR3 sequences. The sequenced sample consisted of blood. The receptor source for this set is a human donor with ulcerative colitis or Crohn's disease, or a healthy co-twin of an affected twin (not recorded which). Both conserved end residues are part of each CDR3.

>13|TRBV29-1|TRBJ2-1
CSVPGLSYNEQFF
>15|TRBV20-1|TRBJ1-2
CSARDIYTTNYGYTF
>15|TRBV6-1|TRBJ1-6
CASRAQTGPGSPLHF
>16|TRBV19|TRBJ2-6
CASSKDKLSGANVLTF
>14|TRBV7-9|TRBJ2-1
CASSGTGPNNEQFF
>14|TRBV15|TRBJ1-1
CATSQDRPSTEAFF
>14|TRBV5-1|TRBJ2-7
CASSPIGRAYEQYF
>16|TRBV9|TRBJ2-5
CASSARPMTTRETQYF
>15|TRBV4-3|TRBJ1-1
CASSQAPQGNTEAFF
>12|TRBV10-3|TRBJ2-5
CAIGEGGETQYF
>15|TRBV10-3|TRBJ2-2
CAISDNQVNTGELFF
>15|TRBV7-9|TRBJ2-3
CASSFYLESTDTQYF
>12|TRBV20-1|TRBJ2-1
CSARRGDNEQFF
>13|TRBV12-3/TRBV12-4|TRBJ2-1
CASSPIRNNEQFF
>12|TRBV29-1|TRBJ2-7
CSVVRESYEQYF
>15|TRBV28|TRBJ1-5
CASSLVGGSNQPQHF
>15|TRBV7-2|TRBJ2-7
CASSSSGTGLYEQYF
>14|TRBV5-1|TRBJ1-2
CASSLDSYNYGYTF
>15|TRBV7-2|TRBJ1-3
CASSLRTGAGNTIYF
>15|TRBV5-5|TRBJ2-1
CASRYRDSNSNEQFF
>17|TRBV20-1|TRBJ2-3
CSARDMGLAGRTDTQYF
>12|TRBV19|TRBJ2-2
CASSLGTEELFF
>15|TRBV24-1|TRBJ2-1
CATQRDRGGGYEQFF
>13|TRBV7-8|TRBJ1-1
CASSSTTGSEAFF
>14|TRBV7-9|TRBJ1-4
CASSPTGGNEKLFF
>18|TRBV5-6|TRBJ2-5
CASSPGRGRTGAGETQYF
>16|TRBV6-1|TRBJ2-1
CASRQQGPRTYNEQFF
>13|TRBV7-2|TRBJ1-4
CASSLWGGEKLFF
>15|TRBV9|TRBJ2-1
CASSVVGFSYNEQFF
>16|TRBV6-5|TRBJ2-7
CASSYSLRRPPYEQYF
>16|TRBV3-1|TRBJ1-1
CASSLLTPGQLSEAFF
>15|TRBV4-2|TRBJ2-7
CASSRSGTGTYEQYF
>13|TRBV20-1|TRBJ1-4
CSARDRPNEKLFF
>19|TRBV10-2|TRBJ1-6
CASSEDRVKMSSYNSPLHF
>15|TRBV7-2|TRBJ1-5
CASSLAAGINQPQHF
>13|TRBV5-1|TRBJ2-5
CASSFAPGETQYF
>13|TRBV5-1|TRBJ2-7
CASNPGTSYEQYF
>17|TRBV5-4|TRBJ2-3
CASSAGQSFGFGDTQYF
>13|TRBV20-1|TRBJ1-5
CSASPYSNQPQHF